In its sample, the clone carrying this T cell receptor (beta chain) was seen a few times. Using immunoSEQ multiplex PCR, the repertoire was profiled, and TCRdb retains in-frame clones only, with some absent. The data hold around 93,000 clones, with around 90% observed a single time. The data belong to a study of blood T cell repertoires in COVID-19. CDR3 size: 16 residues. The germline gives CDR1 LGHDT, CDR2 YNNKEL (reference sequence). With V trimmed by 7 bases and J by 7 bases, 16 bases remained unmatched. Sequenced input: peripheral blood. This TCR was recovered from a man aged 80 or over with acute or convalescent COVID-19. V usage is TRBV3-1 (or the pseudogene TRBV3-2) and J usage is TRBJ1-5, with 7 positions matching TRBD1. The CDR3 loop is CASTPLNRGRGQPQHF. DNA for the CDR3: TGTGCCAGCACACCCCTAAATAGGGGGCGAGGGCAGCCCCAGCATTTT.